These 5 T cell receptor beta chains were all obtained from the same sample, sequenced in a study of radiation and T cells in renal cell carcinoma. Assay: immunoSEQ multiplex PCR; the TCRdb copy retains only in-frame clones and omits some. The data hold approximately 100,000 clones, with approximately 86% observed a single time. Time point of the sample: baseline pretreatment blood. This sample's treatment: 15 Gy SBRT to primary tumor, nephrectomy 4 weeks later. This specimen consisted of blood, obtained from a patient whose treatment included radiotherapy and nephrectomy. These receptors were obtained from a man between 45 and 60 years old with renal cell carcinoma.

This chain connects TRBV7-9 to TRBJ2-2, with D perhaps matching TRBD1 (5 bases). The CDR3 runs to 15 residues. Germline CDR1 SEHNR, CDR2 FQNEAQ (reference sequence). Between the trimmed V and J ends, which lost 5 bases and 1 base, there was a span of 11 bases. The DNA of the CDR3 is TGTGCCAGCAGCCCTAAAAGGGGGAACACCGGGGAGCTGTTTTTT. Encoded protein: CASSPKRGNTGELFF. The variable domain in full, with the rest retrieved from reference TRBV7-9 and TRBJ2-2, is DTGVSQNPRHKITKRGQNVTFRCDPISEHNRLYWYRQTLGQGPEFLTYFQNEAQLEKSRLLSDRFSAERPKGSFSTLEIQRTEQGDSAMYLCASSPKRGNTGELFFGEGSRLTVL.

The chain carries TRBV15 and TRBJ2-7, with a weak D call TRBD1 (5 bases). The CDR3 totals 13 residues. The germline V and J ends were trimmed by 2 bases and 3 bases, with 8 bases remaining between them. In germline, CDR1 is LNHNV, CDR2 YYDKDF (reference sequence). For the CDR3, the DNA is TGTGCCACCAGCAGATCAGGGTACTACGAGCAGTACTTC. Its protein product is CATSRSGYYEQYF.

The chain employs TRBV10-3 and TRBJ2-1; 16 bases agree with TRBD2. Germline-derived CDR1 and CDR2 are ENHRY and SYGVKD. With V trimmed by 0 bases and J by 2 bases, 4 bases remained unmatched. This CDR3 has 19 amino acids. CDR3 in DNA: TGTGCCATCAGTGAGTCGAGGGGGACTAGCGGGAGGGCCTACAATGAGCAGTTCTTC. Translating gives CAISESRGTSGRAYNEQFF.

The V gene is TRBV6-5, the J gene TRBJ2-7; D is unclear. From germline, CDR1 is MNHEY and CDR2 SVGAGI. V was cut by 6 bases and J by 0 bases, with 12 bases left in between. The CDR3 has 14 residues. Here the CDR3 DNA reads TGTGCCAGCAGAAAGCCCAAAGTCTCCTACGAGCAGTACTTC. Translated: CASRKPKVSYEQYF.

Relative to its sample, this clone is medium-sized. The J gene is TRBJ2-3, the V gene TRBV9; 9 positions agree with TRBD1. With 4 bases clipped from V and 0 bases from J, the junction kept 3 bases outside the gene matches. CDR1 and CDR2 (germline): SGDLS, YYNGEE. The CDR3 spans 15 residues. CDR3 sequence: CASSPGTGSTDTQYF. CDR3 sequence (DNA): TGTGCCAGCAGCCCCGGGACAGGGAGCACAGATACGCAGTATTTT.